This T cell receptor beta chain originates from a study of Graves' ophthalmopathy and Graves' hyperthyroidism. Study-wide results and limits: A model built from 13 signatures distinguished ophthalmopathy from stable hyperthyroidism with approximately 90% sensitivity and about 81% specificity.

Serum thyroxine and TRAb, along with clinical symptoms, thyroid ultrasound and orbital computed tomography, were what diagnosis relied on. Regarding this clonotype: The antigen remains unidentified.

RNA transcripts provided the template for amplifying TCR beta CDR3 regions. An initial RT-PCR round employing HTBI primers preceded a second-round multiplex PCR. Via MiXCR, TCRdb re-called the multiplex PCR reads, giving one row per CDR3 protein. The data hold about 740,000 distinct CDR3 sequences, with 35% to 50% observed a single time. The CDR3 sequence is 13 residues long. The germline gives CDR1 SGHRS, CDR2 YFSETQ. Trimming cost V 5 bases and J 3 bases, with 12 bases left between them. Sequencing input: peripheral blood. This TCR was sampled from an adult man with Graves' ophthalmopathy. This chain links TRBV5-1 with TRBJ2-7; tentatively, D is TRBD1 (6 bases). The CDR3 nucleotides read TGCGCCAGCAGGAACAGGGACCGCTACGAGCAGTACTTC. Its translation is CASRNRDRYEQYF. The variable domain in full, with the rest retrieved from reference TRBV5-1 and TRBJ2-7, is KAGVTQTPRYLIKTRGQQVTLSCSPISGHRSVSWYQQTPGQGLQFLFEYFSETQRNKGNFPGRFSGRQFSNSRSEMNVSTLELGDSALYLCASRNRDRYEQYFGPGTRLTVT.